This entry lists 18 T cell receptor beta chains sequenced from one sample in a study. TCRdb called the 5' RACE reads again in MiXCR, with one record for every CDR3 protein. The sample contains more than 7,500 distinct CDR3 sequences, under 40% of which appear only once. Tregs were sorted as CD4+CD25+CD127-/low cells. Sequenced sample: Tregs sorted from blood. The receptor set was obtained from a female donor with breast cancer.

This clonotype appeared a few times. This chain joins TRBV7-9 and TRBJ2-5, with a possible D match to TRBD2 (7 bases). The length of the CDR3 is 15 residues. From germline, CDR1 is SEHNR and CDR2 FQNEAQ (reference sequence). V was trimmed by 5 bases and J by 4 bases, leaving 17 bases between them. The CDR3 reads CASSPWGGGGETQYF. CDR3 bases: TGTGCCAGCAGCCCCTGGGGGGGCGGAGGAGAGACCCAGTACTTC.

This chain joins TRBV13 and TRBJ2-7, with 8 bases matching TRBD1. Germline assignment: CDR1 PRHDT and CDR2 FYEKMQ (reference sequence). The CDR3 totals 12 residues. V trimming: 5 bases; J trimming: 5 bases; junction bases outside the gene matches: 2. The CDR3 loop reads CASSRGQDEQYV. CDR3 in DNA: TGTGCCAGCAGCCGGGGACAGGACGAGCAGTACGTC.

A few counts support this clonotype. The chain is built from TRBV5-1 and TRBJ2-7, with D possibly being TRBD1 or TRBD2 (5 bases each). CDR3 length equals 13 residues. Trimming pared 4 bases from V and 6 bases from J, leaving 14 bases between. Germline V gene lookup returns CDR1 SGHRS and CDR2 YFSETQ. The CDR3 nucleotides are TGCGCCAGCAGCCTGGGACCGGTCGCCGAGCAGTACTTC. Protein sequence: CASSLGPVAEQYF. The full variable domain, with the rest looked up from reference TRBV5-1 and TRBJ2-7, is KAGVTQTPRYLIKTRGQQVTLSCSPISGHRSVSWYQQTPGQGLQFLFEYFSETQRNKGNFPGRFSGRQFSNSRSEMNVSTLELGDSALYLCASSLGPVAEQYFGPGTRLTVT.

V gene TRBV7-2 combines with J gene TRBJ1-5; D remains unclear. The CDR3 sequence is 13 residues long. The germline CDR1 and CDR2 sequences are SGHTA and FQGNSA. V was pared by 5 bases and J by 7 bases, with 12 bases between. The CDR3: CASSPATWQPQHF. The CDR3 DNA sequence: TGTGCCAGCAGCCCGGCGACGTGGCAGCCCCAGCATTTT. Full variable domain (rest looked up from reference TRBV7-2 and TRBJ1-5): GAGVSQSPSNKVTEKGKDVELRCDPISGHTALYWYRQSLGQGLEFLIYFQGNSAPDKSGLPSDRFSAERTGGSVSTLTIQRTQQEDSAVYLCASSPATWQPQHFGDGTRLSIL.

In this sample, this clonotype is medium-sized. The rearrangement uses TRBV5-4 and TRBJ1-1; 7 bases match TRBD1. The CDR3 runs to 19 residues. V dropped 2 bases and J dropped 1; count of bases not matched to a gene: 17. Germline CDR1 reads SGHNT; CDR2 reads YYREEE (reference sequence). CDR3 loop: CASSFEGAGGANRNTEAFF. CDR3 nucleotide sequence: TGTGCCAGCAGCTTTGAGGGGGCAGGGGGTGCAAACCGGAACACTGAAGCTTTCTTT.

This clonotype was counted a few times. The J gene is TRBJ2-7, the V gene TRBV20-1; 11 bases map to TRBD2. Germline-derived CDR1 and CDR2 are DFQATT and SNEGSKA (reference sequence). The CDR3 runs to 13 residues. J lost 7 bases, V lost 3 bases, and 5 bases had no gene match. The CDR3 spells CSARTSGKGEQYV. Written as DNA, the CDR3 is TGCAGTGCTAGGACTAGCGGGAAGGGGGAGCAGTACGTC.

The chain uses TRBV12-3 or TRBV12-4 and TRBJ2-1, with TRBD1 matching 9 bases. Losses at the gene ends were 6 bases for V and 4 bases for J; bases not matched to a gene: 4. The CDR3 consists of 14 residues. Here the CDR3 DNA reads TGTGCCAGCAGCCCGGGACAGGGTTACAATGAGCAGTTCTTC. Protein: CASSPGQGYNEQFF.

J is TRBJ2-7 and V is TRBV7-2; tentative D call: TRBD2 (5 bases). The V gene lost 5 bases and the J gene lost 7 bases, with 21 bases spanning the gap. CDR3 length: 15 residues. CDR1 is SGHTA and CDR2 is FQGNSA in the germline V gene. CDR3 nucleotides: TGTGCCAGCAGCCCCGGCGGGTCCCTAGATGGAGAGCAGTACTTC. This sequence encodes CASSPGGSLDGEQYF.

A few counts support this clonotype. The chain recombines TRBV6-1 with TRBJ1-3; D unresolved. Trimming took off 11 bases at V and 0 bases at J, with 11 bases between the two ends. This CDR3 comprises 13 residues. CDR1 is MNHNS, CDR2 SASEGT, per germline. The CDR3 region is CACRIPSGNTIYF. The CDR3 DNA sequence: TGTGCCTGCCGGATCCCCTCTGGAAACACCATATATTTT.

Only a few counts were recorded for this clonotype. The CDR3 DNA sequence: TGTGCCAGCAGTGCGCAGACAGGGGGAACGGCCGAGCAGTACTTC. Protein sequence: CASSAQTGGTAEQYF. V is TRBV25-1 and J is TRBJ2-7; 9 bases line up with TRBD1. The V gene's germline CDR1 is MGHDK and CDR2 SYGVNS. Trimming cost V 4 bases and J 6 bases; bases outside gene matches: 10. The CDR3 has 15 residues.

The CDR3 region is CASSSSRSPRGDTGELFF. CDR3 in DNA: TGTGCCAGCAGCTCCTCCCGTAGTCCCCGAGGGGACACCGGGGAGCTGTTTTTT. The genes are TRBV9 and TRBJ2-2, with D possibly called TRBD1 or TRBD2 (5 bases each). Trimming removed 4 bases from V and 3 bases from J, with 22 bases in between. The CDR3 is 18 residues long. Germline CDR1 is SGDLS and CDR2 is YYNGEE.

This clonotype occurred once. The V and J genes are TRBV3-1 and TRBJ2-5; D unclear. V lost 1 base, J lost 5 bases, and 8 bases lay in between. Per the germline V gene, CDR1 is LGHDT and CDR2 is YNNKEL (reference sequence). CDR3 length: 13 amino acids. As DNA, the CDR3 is TGTGCCAGCAGCCAAGGCGGCCCGGAGACCCAGTACTTC. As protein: CASSQGGPETQYF.

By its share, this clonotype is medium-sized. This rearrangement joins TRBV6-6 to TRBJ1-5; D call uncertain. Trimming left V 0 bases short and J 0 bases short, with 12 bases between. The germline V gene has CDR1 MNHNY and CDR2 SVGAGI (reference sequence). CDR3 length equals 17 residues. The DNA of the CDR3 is TGTGCCAGCAGTTACTCCCTTCCTGGCCATAGCAATCAGCCCCAGCATTTT. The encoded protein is CASSYSLPGHSNQPQHF.

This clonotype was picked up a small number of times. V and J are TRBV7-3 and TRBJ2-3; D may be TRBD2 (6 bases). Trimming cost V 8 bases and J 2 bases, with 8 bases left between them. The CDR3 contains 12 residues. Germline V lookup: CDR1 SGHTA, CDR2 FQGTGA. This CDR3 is CASSSATDTQYF. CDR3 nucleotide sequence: TGTGCCAGCTCTAGCGCCACAGATACGCAGTATTTT. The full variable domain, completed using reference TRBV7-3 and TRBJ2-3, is GAGVSQTPSNKVTEKGKYVELRCDPISGHTALYWYRQSLGQGPEFLIYFQGTGAADDSGLPNDRFFAVRPEGSVSTLKIQRTERGDSAVYLCASSSATDTQYFGPGTRLTVL.

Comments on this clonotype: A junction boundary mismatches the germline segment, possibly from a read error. The CDR3 loop reads CAGSLLAGEGTGELFF. Here the CDR3 DNA reads TGTGCCGGCAGCCTATTAGCGGGAGAAGGCACCGGGGAGCTGTTTTTT. The V and J genes are TRBV5-4 and TRBJ2-2; TRBD2 matches 9 bases. Per the germline V gene, CDR1 is SGHNT and CDR2 is YYREEE (reference sequence). This CDR3 region has 16 residues.

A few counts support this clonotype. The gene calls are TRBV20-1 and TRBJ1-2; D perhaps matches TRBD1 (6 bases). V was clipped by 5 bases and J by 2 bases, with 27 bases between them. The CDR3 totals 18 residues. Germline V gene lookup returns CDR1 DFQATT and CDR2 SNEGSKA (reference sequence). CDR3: CSASKYRDSSDFNYGYTF. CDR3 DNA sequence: TGCAGTGCTTCGAAGTACAGGGATTCATCGGATTTCAACTATGGCTACACCTTC.

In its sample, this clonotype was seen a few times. The CDR3 region is CASSLVHNTQETQYF. DNA of the CDR3: TGTGCCAGCAGCTTAGTTCACAATACCCAAGAGACCCAGTACTTC. V and J are TRBV7-6 and TRBJ2-5; D not resolved. Looked up from germline, CDR1 is SGHVS and CDR2 is FNYEAQ. This CDR3 spans 15 amino acids. V lost 1 base, J lost 1 base, and 10 bases lay in between.

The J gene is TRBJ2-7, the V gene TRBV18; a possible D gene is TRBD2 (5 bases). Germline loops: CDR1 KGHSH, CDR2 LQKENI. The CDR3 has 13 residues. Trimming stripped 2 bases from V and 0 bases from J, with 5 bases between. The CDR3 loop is CASSPGSSYEQYV. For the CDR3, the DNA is TGTGCCAGCTCACCAGGGAGCTCCTACGAGCAGTACGTC.